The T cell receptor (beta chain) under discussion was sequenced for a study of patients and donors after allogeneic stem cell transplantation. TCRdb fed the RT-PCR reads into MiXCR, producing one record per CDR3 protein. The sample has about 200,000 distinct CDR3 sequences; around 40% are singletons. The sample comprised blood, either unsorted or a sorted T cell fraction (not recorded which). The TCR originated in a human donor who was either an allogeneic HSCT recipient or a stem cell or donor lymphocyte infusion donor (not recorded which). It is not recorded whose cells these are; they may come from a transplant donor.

Written as DNA, the CDR3 is TGCGCCAGCAGCTTCGAGGCGGGGATTATGAACACTGAAGCTTTCTTT. As protein: CASSFEAGIMNTEAFF. The V gene is TRBV5-1, the J gene TRBJ1-1; D not certain. From germline, CDR1 is SGHRS and CDR2 YFSETQ. Trimming left V 2 bases short and J 0 bases short, with 14 bases between. The length of the CDR3 is 16 residues.